What follows describes a single T cell receptor (beta chain). What it binds is unknown. CDR3 length: 14 amino acids. The trim removed 4 bases at V and 4 bases at J, leaving 6 bases unmatched. Germline CDR1 reads SGHTS; CDR2 reads YDEGEE. This sample stems from a study of shared clonotypes between healthy human individuals. Study outcomes and limitations: How much donors shared clonotypes was expected to be affected by sequencing depth. The four-donor shared clonotypes exceeded non-shared clonotypes in generation probability, with non-shared ones scoring lower.

Per the original data handling: Junction-only sequences without quality scores came from ImmunoSEQ, so filtering differed. The table came from immunoSEQ multiplex PCR; TCRdb's copy has only in-frame clones and leaves some out. V, J and clone size derive from that table, while D and trimming were established from the DNA sequence. The sample includes about 600,000 clones, 95% to 98% of them seen just once. CD45RO-negative CD8 cells positively selected for CCR7 made up the naive population, which excluded terminally differentiated effector memory CD45RA+ cells. The receptor was isolated from a man aged 30-40 years in good health. Specimen: naive CD8+ T cells sorted from blood. The V call is TRBV5-8, the J call TRBJ2-7; 9 nucleotides agree with TRBD1. The CDR3 sequence is CASSPGQGMYEQYF. As DNA, the CDR3 is TGTGCCAGCAGCCCGGGACAGGGTATGTACGAGCAGTACTTC.